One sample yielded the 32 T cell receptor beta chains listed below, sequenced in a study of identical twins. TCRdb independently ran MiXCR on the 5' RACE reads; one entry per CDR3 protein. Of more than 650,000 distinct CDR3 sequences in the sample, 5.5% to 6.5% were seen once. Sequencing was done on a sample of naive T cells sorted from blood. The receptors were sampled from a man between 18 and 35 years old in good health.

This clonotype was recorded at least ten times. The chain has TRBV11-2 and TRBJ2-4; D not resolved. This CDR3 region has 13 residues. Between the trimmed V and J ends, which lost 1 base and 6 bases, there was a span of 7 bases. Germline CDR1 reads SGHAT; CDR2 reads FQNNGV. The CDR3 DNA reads TGTGCCAGCAGCTTAGGCCAACCAAACATTCAGTACTTC. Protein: CASSLGQPNIQYF.

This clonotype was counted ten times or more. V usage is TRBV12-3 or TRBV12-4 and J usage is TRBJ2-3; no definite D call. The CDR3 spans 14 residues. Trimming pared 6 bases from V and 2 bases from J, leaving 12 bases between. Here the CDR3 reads CASSPTIPTDTQYF. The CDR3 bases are TGTGCCAGCAGCCCCACAATACCCACAGATACGCAGTATTTT.

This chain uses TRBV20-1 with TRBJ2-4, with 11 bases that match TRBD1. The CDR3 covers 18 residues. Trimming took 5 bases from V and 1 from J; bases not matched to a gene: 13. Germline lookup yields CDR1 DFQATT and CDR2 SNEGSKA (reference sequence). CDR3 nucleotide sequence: TGCAGTGCTCCGGACAGGGGGCCTTCCATAGGGGCCAAAAACATTCAGTACTTC. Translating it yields CSAPDRGPSIGAKNIQYF.

The CDR3 is CASSSQGASDTGELFF. The CDR3 DNA follows: TGTGCCAGCAGCAGCCAAGGCGCGAGCGACACCGGGGAGCTGTTTTTT. The V and J genes are TRBV7-8 and TRBJ2-2, with D unclear. The CDR3 contains 16 residues. CDR1 is SGHVS and CDR2 is FQNEAQ in the germline V gene. V was clipped by 5 bases and J by 3 bases, with 16 bases between them.

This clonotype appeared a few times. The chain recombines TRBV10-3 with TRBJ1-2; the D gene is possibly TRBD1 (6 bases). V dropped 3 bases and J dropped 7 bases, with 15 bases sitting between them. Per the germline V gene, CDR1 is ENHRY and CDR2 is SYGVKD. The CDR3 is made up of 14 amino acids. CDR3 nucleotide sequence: TGTGCCATCAGTGATACGGGCAGGGGACCTGGCTACACCTTC. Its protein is CAISDTGRGPGYTF.

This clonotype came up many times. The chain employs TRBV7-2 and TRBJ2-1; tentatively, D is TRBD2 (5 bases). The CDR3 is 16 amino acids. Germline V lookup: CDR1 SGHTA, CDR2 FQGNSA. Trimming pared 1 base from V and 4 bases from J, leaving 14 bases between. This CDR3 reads CASSLGTPRRYNEQFF. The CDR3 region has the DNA TGTGCCAGCAGCTTAGGGACGCCGAGGAGGTACAATGAGCAGTTCTTC.

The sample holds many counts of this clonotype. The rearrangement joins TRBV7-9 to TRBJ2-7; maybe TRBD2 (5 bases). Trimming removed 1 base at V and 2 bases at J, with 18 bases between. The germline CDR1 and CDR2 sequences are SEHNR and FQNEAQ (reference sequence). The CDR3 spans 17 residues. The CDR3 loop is CASSLVPSAGGPYEQYF. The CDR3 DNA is TGTGCCAGCAGCTTAGTGCCGTCGGCGGGTGGGCCCTACGAGCAGTACTTC. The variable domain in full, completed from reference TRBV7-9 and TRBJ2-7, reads DTGVSQNPRHKITKRGQNVTFRCDPISEHNRLYWYRQTLGQGPEFLTYFQNEAQLEKSRLLSDRFSAERPKGSFSTLEIQRTEQGDSAMYLCASSLVPSAGGPYEQYFGPGTRLTVT.

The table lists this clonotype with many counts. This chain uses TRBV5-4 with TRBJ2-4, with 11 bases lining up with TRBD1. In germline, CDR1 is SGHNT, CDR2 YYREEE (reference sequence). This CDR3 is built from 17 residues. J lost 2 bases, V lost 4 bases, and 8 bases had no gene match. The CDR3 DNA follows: TGTGCCAGCAGCACTAAAGGGACAGGGGGAACCAAAAACATTCAGTACTTC. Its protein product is CASSTKGTGGTKNIQYF.

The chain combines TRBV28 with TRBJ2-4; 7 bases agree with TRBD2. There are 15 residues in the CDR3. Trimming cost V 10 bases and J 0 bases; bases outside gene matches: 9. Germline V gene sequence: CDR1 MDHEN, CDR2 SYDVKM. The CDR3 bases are TGTGCCACCCGGGGAGGGGACGTAGCCAAAAACATTCAGTACTTC. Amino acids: CATRGGDVAKNIQYF.

CDR3 nucleotide sequence: TGTGCCAGCAATACCGGGACTGGTAATGAGCAGTTCTTC. The encoded protein is CASNTGTGNEQFF. The chain combines TRBV12-3 or TRBV12-4 with TRBJ2-1; a weak D match, TRBD2 (6 bases). Trimming took 7 bases from V and 7 from J, leaving 14 bases between them. This CDR3 is 13 amino acids long.

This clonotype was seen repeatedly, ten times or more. Here the CDR3 reads CSVAGTRDSLSSYNEQFF. CDR3 nucleotide sequence: TGCAGCGTTGCCGGGACCAGAGACAGCCTGAGCTCCTACAATGAGCAGTTCTTC. The chain uses TRBV29-1 and TRBJ2-1; D could derive from TRBD1 or TRBD2 (5 bases each). Trimming took 4 bases from V and 0 from J, leaving 22 bases between them. This CDR3 is built from 18 residues. In germline, CDR1 is SQVTM, CDR2 ANQGSEA.

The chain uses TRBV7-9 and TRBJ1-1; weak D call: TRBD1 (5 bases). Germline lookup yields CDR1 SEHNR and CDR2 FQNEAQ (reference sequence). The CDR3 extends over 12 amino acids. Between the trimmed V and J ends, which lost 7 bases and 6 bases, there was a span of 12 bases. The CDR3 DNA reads TGTGCCAGCAAGGCAGGGATCGCTGAAGCTTTCTTT. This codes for CASKAGIAEAFF.

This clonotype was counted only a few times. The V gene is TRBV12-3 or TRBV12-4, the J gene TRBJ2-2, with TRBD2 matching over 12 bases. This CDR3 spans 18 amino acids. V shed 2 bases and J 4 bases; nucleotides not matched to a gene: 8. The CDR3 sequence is CASSLSASGRASTGELFF. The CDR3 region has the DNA TGTGCCAGCAGTTTATCGGCTAGCGGGAGGGCAAGCACCGGGGAGCTGTTTTTT.

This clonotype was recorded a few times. The DNA of the CDR3 is TGCGCCAGCAGCCAAGAAGGGATAGGGTCCTCGGTCCAAGAGACCCAGTACTTC. Encoded protein: CASSQEGIGSSVQETQYF. The chain employs TRBV4-3 and TRBJ2-5; D unresolved. V shed 0 bases and J shed 1 base, with 18 bases lying between them. Germline CDR1 is LGHNA and CDR2 is YSLEER. This CDR3 region has 18 residues.

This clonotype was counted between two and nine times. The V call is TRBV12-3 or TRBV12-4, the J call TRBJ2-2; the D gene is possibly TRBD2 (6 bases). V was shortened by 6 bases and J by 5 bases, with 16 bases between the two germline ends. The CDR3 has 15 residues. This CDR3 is CASSLSGGRTGELFF. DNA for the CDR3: TGTGCCAGCAGCCTCTCCGGGGGTCGGACCGGGGAGCTGTTTTTT.

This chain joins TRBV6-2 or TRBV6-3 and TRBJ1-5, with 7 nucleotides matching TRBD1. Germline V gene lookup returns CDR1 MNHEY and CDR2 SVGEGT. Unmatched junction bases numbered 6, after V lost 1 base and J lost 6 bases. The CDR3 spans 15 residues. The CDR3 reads CASSYYRQGGQPQHF. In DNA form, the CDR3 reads TGTGCCAGCAGTTACTATAGACAGGGTGGTCAGCCCCAGCATTTT.

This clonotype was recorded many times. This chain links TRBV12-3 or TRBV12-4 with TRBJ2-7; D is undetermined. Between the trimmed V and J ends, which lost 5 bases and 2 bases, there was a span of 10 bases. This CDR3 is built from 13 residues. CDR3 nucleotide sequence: TGTGCCAGCAGTCTCCGAAGCCCCTACGAGCAGTACGTC. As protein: CASSLRSPYEQYV.

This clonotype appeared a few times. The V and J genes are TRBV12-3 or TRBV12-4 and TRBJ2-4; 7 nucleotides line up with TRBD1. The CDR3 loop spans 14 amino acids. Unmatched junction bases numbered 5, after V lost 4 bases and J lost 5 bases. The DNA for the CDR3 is TGTGCCAGCAGTTCATCAGGGGGACAAAACATTCAGTACTTC. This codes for CASSSSGGQNIQYF.

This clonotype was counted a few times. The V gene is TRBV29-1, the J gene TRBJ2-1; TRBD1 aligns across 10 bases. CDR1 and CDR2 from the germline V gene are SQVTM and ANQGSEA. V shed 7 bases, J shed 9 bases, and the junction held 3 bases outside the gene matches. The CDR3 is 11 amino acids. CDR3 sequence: CSGDRGSEQFF. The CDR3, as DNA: TGCAGCGGGGACAGGGGAAGTGAGCAGTTCTTC.

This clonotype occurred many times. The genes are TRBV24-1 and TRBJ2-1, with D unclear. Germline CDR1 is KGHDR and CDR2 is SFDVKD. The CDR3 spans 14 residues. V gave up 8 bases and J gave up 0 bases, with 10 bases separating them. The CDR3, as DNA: TGTGCCACCAACCCGGGTCCCTCCTACAATGAGCAGTTCTTC. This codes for CATNPGPSYNEQFF.

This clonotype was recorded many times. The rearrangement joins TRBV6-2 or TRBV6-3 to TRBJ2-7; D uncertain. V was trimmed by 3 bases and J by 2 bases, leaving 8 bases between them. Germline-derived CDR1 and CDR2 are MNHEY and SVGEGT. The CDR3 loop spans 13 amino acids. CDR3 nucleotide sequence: TGTGCCAGCAGTTATTCACTTACCTACGAGCAGTACGTC. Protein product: CASSYSLTYEQYV.

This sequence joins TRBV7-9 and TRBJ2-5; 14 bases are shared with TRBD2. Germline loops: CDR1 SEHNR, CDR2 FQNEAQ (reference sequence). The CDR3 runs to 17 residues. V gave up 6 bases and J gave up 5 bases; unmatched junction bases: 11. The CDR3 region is CASSSGGLAGVFETQYF. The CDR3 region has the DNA TGTGCCAGCAGTTCGGGGGGACTAGCGGGAGTCTTCGAGACCCAGTACTTC.

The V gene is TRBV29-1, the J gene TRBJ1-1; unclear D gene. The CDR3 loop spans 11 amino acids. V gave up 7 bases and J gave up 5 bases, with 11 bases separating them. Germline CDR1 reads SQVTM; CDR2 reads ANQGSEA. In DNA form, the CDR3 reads TGCAGCGGGACCTTTGGTACTGAAGCTTTCTTT. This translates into CSGTFGTEAFF.

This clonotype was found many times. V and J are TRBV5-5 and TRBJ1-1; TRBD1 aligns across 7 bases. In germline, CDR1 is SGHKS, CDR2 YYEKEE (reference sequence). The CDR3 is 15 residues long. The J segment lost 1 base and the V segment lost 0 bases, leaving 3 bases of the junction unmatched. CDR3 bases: TGTGCCAGCAGCTTGGGGTCAGGGGGGAACACTGAAGCTTTCTTT. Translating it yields CASSLGSGGNTEAFF.

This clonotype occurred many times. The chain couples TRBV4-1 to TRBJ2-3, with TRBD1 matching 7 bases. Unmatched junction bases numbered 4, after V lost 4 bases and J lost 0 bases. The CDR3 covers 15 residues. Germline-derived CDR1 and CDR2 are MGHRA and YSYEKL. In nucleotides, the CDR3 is TGCGCCAGCAGCCTGACAGGGTTGAGCACAGATACGCAGTATTTT. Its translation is CASSLTGLSTDTQYF.

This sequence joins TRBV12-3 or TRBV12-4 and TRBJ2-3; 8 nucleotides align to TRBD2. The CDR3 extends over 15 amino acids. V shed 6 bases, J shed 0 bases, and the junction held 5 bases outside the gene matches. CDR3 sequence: CASSPSGGSTDTQYF. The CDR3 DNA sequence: TGTGCCAGCAGCCCAAGCGGGGGAAGCACAGATACGCAGTATTTT.

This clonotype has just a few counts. This CDR3 is CATSPAGRGPQHF. In DNA, the CDR3 is TGTGCCACCAGCCCGGCAGGCAGAGGGCCCCAGCATTTT. The chain links TRBV15 to TRBJ1-5; no clear D. V lost 5 bases, J lost 9 bases, and 14 bases lay in between. CDR1 is LNHNV, CDR2 YYDKDF, per germline (reference sequence). The CDR3 runs to 13 residues.

Written as DNA, the CDR3 is TGTGCCAGCAGCCAAGCCCCAGGTGCAGCTCCGAAAGCTTTCTTT. Its protein is CASSQAPGAAPKAFF. V usage is TRBV3-1 and J usage is TRBJ1-1; D gene unclear. The length of the CDR3 is 15 residues. Trimming cost V 1 base and J 9 bases, with 18 bases left between them. The V gene's germline CDR1 is LGHDT and CDR2 YNNKEL (reference sequence).

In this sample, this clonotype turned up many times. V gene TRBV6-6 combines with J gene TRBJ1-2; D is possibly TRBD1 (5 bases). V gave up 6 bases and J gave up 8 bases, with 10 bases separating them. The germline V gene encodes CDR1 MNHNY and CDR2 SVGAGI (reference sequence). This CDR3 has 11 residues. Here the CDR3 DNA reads TGTGCCAGCAGCAGCAGGGCGGGCTACACCTTC. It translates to CASSSRAGYTF.

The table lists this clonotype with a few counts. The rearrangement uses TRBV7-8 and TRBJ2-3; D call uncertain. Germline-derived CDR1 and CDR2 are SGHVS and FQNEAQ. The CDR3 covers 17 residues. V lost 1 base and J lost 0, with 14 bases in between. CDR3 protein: CASSLVGTFPSTDTQYF. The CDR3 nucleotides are TGTGCCAGCAGCTTAGTGGGTACCTTTCCTAGCACAGATACGCAGTATTTT.

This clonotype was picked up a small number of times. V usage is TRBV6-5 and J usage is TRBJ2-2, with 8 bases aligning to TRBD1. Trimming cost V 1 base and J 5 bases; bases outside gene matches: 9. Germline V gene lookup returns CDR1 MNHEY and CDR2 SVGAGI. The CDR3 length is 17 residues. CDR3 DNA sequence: TGTGCCAGCAGTTACTTGAACCAGGGGGCAAATACCGGGGAGCTGTTTTTT. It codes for CASSYLNQGANTGELFF.

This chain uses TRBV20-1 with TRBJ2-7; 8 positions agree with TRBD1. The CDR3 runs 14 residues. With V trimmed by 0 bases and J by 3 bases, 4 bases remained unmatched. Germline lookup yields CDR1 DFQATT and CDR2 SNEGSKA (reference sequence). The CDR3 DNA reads TGCAGTGCTAGAGATCTGGACAGGGACTACGAGCAGTACTTC. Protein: CSARDLDRDYEQYF.